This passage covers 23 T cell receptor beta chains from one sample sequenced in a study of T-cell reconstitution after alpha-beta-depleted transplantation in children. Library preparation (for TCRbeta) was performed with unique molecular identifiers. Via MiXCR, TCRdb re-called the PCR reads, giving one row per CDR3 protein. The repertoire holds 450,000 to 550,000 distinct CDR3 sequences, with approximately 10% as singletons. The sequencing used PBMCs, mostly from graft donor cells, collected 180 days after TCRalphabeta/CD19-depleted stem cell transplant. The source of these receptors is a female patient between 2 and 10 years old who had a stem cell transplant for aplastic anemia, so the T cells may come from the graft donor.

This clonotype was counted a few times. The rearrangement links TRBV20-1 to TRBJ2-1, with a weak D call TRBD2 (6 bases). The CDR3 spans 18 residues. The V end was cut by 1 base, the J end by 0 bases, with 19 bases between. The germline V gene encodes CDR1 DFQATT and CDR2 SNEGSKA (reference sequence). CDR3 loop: CSARATSLALLSYNEQFF. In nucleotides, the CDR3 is TGCAGTGCTAGAGCTACGTCCCTAGCGCTGCTCTCCTACAATGAGCAGTTCTTC.

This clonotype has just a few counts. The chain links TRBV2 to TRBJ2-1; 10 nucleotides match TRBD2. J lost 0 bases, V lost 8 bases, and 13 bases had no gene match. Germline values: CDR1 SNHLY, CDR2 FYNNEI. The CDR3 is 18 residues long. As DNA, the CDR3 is TGTGCCAGCGGAAAGACTAGCGGGCGAATGGCCTCCTACAATGAGCAGTTCTTC. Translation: CASGKTSGRMASYNEQFF.

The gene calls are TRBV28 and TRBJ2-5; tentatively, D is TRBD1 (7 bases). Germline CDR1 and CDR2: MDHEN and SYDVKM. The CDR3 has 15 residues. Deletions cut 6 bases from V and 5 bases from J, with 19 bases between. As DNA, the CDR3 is TGTGCCAGCAGAGGTGGCAGGGGGGTTTTGGAGACCCAGTACTTC. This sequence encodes CASRGGRGVLETQYF.

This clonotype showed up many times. CDR3 bases: TGTGCCAGCAGCCAAGAGAGTAGGACAGCCGAAGCTTTCTTT. Its translation: CASSQESRTAEAFF. The gene calls are TRBV3-1 and TRBJ1-1; D possibly corresponds to TRBD1 (6 bases). Trimming removed 0 bases from V and 8 bases from J, with 13 bases in between. CDR3 length: 14 amino acids. Germline assignment: CDR1 LGHDT and CDR2 YNNKEL (reference sequence).

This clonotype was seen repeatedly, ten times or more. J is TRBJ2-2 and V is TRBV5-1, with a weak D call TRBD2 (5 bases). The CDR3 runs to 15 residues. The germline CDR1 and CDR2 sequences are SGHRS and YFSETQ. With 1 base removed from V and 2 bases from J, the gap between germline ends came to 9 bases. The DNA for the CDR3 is TGCGCCAGCAGCTTGTCCCGGGAAAACACCGGGGAGCTGTTTTTT. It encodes CASSLSRENTGELFF.

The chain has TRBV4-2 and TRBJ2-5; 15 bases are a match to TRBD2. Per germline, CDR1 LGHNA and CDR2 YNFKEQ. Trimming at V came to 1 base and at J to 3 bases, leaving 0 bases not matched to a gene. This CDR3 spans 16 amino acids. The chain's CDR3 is CASSQGTSGREETQYF. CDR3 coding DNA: TGTGCCAGCAGCCAAGGGACTAGCGGGAGGGAAGAGACCCAGTACTTC.

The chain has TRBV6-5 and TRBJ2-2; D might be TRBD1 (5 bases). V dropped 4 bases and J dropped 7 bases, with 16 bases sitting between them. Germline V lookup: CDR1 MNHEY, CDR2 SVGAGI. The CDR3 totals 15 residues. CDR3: CASSFLQGGGGELFF. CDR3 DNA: TGTGCCAGCAGTTTCCTGCAGGGCGGTGGCGGGGAGCTGTTTTTT.

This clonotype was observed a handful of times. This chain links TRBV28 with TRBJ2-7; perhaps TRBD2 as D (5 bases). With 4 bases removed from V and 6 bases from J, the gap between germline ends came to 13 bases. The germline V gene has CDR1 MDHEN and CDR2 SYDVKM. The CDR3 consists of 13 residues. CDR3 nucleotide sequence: TGTGCCAGCAGTTCCGGGGTCGGGCTCGAGCAGTACTTC. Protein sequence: CASSSGVGLEQYF.

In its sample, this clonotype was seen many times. CDR3 DNA sequence: TGCAGCGGCCTCCGGGCTAGGGCCTACAATGAGCAGTTCTTC. Translated: CSGLRARAYNEQFF. V usage is TRBV29-1 and J usage is TRBJ2-1; the D is unclear. Germline values: CDR1 SQVTM, CDR2 ANQGSEA. Deletions cut 7 bases from V and 2 bases from J, with 15 bases between. CDR3 length equals 14 residues.

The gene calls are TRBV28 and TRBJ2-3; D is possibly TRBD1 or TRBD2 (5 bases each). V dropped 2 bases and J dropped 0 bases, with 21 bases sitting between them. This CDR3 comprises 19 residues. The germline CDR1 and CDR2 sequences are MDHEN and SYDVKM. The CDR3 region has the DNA TGTGCCAGCAGTTTACGTGATCCCAAGGGGCGGGCTAGCACAGATACGCAGTATTTT. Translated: CASSLRDPKGRASTDTQYF.

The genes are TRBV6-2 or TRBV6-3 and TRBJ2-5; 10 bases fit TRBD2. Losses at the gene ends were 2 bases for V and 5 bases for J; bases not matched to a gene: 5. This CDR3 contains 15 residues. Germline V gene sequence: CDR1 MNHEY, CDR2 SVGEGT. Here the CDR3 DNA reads TGTGCCAGCAGTTACCTAGCGGGAGCGTCTGAGACCCAGTACTTC. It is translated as CASSYLAGASETQYF.

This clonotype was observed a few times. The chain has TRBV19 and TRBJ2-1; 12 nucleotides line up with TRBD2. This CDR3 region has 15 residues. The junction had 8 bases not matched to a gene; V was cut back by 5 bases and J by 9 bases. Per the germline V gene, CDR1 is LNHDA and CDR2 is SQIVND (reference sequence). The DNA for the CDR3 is TGTGCCAGTAGTCCTCCTAGCGGGAGGGCCGGTGAGCAGTTCTTC. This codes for CASSPPSGRAGEQFF.

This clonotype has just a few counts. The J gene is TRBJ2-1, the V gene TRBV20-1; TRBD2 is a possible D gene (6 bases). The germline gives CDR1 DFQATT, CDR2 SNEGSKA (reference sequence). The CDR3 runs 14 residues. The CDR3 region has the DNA TGCGGCCTAGAAGACGGGAGCTCCTACAATGAGCAGTTCTTC. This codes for CGLEDGSSYNEQFF.

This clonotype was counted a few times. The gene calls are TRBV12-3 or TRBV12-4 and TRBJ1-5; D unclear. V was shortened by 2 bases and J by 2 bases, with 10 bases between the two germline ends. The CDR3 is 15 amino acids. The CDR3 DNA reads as TGTGCCAGCAGTTTACGGAAACGGGGCAATCAGCCCCAGCATTTT. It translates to CASSLRKRGNQPQHF.

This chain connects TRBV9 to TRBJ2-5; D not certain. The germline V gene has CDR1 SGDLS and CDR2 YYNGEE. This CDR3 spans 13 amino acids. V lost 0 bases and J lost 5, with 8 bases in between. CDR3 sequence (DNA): TGTGCCAGCAGCGTAGTGCTGGGGGAGACCCAGTACTTC. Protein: CASSVVLGETQYF.

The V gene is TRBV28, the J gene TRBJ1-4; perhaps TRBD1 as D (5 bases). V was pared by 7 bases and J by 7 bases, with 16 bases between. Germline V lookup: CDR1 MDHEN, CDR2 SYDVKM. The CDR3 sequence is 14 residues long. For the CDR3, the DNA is TGTGCCAGCATGACAGCTTGGAGGGGTGAAAAACTGTTTTTT. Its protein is CASMTAWRGEKLFF.

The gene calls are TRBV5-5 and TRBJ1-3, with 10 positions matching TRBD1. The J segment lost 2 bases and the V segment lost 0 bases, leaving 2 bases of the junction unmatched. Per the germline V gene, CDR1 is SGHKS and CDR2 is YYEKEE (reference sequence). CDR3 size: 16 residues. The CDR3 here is CASSLAGTGAGNTIYF. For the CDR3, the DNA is TGTGCCAGCAGCTTGGCCGGGACAGGGGCTGGAAACACCATATATTTT.

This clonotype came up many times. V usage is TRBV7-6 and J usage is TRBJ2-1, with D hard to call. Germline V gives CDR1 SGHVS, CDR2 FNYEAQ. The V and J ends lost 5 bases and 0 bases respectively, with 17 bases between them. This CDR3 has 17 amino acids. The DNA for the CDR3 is TGTGCCAGCAGCCCCCAAGGCGGTAGTAGCTCCTACAATGAGCAGTTCTTC. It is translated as CASSPQGGSSSYNEQFF.

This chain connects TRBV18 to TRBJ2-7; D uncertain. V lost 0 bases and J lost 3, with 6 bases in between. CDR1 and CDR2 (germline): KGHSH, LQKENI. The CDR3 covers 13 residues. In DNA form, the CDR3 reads TGTGCCAGCTCACCACCGAAGGGCTACGAGCAGTACTTC. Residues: CASSPPKGYEQYF.

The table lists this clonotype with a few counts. CDR3 in amino acids: CASTQASEPNEQFF. The CDR3 DNA is TGTGCCAGCACTCAGGCTAGCGAACCGAATGAGCAGTTCTTC. This chain uses TRBV2 with TRBJ2-1, with D possibly matching TRBD2 (6 bases). The CDR3 runs to 14 residues. The germline CDR1 and CDR2 sequences are SNHLY and FYNNEI. V was trimmed by 7 bases and J by 7 bases, leaving 17 bases between them.

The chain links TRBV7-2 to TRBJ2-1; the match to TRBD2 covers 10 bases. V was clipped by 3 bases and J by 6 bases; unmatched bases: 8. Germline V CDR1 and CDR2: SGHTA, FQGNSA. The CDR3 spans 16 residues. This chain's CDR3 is CASSFRSGRIGNEQFF. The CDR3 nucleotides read TGTGCCAGCAGCTTCCGTAGCGGGAGGATCGGCAATGAGCAGTTCTTC.

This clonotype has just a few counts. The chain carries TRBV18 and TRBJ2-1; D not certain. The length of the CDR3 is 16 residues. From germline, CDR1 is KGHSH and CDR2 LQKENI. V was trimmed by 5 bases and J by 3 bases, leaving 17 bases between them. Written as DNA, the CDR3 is TGTGCCAGCTCAGTGATAGACTCGTCAGTCTACAATGAGCAGTTCTTC. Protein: CASSVIDSSVYNEQFF.

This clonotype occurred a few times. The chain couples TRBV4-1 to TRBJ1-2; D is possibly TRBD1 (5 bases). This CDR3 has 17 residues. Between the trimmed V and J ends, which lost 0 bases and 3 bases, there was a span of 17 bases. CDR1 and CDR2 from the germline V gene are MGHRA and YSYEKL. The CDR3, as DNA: TGCGCCAGCAGCCAAGATGCAGAGGGACCGATCGACTATGGCTACACCTTC. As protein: CASSQDAEGPIDYGYTF.